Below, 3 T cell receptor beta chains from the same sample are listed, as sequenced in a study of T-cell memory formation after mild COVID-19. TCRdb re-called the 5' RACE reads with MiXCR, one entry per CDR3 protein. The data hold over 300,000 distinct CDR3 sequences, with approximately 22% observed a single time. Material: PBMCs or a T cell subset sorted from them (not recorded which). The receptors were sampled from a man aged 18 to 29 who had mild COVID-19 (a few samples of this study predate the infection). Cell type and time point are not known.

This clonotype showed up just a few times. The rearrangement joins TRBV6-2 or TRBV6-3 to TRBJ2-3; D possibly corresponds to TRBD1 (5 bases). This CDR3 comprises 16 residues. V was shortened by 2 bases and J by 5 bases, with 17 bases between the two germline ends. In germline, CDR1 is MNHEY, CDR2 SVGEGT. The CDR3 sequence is CASSYAPAEGEDTQYF. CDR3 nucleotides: TGTGCCAGCAGTTACGCCCCTGCCGAAGGGGAAGATACGCAGTATTTT.

The CDR3 sequence: CASSQDGGAGWAFF. The CDR3, as DNA: TGCGCCAGCAGCCAAGATGGCGGGGCAGGTTGGGCTTTCTTT. The chain links TRBV4-1 to TRBJ1-1; maybe TRBD1 (5 bases). Germline V gene data show CDR1 as MGHRA and CDR2 as YSYEKL. The V gene lost 0 bases and the J gene lost 11 bases, with 16 bases spanning the gap. The CDR3 runs 14 residues.

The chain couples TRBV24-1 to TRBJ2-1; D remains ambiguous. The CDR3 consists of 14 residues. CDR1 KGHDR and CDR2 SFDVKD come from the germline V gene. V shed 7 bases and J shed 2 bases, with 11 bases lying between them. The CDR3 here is CATRATGPYNEQFF. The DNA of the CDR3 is TGTGCCACCAGAGCGACTGGACCCTACAATGAGCAGTTCTTC.